Included here is one TCR beta chain sequence, with context. The data are from a study of control samples from healthy donors and cancer patients. Germline values: CDR1 SSHAT, CDR2 FNYEAQ (reference sequence). V was trimmed by 5 bases and J by 8 bases, leaving 16 bases between them. The CDR3 runs to 14 residues. Clones were read by immunoSEQ multiplex PCR, and TCRdb kept only the in-frame ones, dropping some. This table holds over 200,000 clones, around 80% found once. The rearrangement links TRBV7-7 to TRBJ2-1; D perhaps matches TRBD2 (6 bases). The clonotype originates from a woman aged 55 to 70 with lung cancer. The sequenced sample consisted of PBMCs. The CDR3 DNA reads TGTGCCAGCAGCCCCTACATGGAGGGGTATGAGCAGTTCTTC. It codes for CASSPYMEGYEQFF.